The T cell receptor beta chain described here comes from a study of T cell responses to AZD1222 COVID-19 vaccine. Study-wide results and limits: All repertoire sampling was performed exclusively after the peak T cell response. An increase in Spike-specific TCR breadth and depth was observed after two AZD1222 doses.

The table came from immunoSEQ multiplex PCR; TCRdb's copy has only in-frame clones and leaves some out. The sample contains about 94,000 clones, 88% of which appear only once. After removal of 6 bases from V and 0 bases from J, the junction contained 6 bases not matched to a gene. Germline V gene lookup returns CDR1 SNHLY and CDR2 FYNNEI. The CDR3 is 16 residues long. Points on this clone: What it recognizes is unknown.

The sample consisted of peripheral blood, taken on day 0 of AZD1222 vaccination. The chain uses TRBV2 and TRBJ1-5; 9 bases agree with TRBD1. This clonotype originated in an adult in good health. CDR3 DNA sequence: TGTGCCAGCAGCCTGGGACAGGGATATAGCAATCAGCCCCAGCATTTT. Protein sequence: CASSLGQGYSNQPQHF. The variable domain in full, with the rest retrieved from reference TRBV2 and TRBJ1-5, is EPEVTQTPSHQVTQMGQEVILRCVPISNHLYFYWYRQILGQKVEFLVSFYNNEISEKSEIFDDQFSVERPDGSNFTLKIRSTKLEDSAMYFCASSLGQGYSNQPQHFGDGTRLSIL.